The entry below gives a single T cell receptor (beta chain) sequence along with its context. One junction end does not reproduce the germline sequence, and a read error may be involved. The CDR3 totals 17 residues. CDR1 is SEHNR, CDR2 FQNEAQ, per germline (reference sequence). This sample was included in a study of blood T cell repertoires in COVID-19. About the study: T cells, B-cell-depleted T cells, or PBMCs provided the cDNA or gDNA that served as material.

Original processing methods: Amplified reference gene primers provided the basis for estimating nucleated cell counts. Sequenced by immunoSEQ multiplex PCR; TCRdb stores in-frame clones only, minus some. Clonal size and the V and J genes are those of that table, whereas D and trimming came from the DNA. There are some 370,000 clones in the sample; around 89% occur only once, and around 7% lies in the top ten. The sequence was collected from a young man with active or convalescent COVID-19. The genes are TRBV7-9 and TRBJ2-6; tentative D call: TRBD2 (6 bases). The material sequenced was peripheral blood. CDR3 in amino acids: CASSLALGGTGANVLTF. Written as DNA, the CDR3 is TGTGCCAGCAGCTTAGCGCTAGGAGGGACTGGGGCCAACGTGCTGACTTTC.